Listed below are T cell receptor beta chains from one sample, sequenced in a study of cytomegalovirus exposure and HLA in healthy donors. The data were produced by immunoSEQ multiplex PCR, yet TCRdb's version contains in-frame clones alone and is incomplete. The sample yields under 400,000 clones, approximately 85% seen once. The sequencing input was PBMCs. These receptors were collected from a man aged 25-40 years in good health and CMV-seronegative. The CDR3 runs from the conserved cysteine through the conserved F or W. Each record gives: D gene, clone size, J gene, V gene, CDR3 DNA, CDR3 protein. A D gene is named only where the DNA matches it firmly. Size values are once, few and many counts, or a class for expanded clones, and some rows have none.

TRBD2	.	TRBJ2-2	TRBV5-4	TGTGCCAGCAGCTTTTCGGGGGGGCTCACCGGGGAGCTGTTTTTT	CASSFSGGLTGELFF
.	once	TRBJ2-7	TRBV6-1	TGTGCCAGCAGTGAAATCGGCGAGGGATCTTCCTACGAGCAGTACTTC	CASSEIGEGSSYEQYF
.	.	TRBJ1-6	TRBV6-1	TGTGCCAGCAGGGGACTCAACTCCTATAATTCACCCCTCCACTTT	CASRGLNSYNSPLHF
TRBD1	few	TRBJ2-7	TRBV18	TGTGCCAGCTCACCACCCCCGGGACAGGGTGTGTACGAGCAGTACTTC	CASSPPPGQGVYEQYF
.	.	TRBJ2-3	TRBV5-6	TGTGCCAGCATTCGCGGGGGCTTAGGCACAGATACGCAGTATTTT	CASIRGGLGTDTQYF
.	.	TRBJ2-3	TRBV6-6	TGTGCCAGCAGCCGGGACTTTGTTACAGATACGCAGTATTTT	CASSRDFVTDTQYF
TRBD1	.	TRBJ2-7	TRBV10-3	TGTGCCATCAGGACCGGGACAGGGGATTACGAGCAGTACTTC	CAIRTGTGDYEQYF
.	.	TRBJ1-1	TRBV29-1	TGCAGCGTCGGCGGAGTGAACACTGAAGCTTTCTTT	CSVGGVNTEAFF
TRBD1	.	TRBJ1-2	TRBV7-9	TGTGCCAGCAGCTTAGGGACAGGGGGTGGCTACACCTTC	CASSLGTGGGYTF
TRBD1	.	TRBJ2-7	TRBV7-6	TGTGCCAGCAGCCCCGGGACAGGGGGAGGCTACGAGCAGTACTTC	CASSPGTGGGYEQYF
.	.	TRBJ2-7	TRBV7-6	TGTGCCAGCAGCTTAGGGCCGACAGGGAGGTCCGAGCAGTACTTC	CASSLGPTGRSEQYF
.	.	TRBJ1-4	TRBV30	TGTGCCTGGAGATCCGGGGGTTCTAATGAAAAACTGTTTTTT	CAWRSGGSNEKLFF
.	.	TRBJ2-1	TRBV10-2	TGCGCCAGCAGTGAGTGGCAGAACAATGAGCAGTTCTTC	CASSEWQNNEQFF
.	.	TRBJ2-1	TRBV5-1	TGCGCCAGCAGCTCCGAAGGGGGAATCAATGAGCAGTTCTTC	CASSSEGGINEQFF
TRBD2	.	TRBJ2-1	TRBV7-9	TGTGCCAGCCTGGGACTAGCAGTCGATGAGCAGTTCTTC	CASLGLAVDEQFF
.	once	TRBJ1-1	TRBV18	TGTGCCAGCTCACCACTCGGCGGTCCGGGGGGGATCATGAACACTGAAGCTTTCTTT	CASSPLGGPGGIMNTEAFF
.	.	TRBJ1-6	TRBV13	TGTGCCAGCAGCTTAGGCTTGGCAGGGCATGATTCACCCCTCCACTTT	CASSLGLAGHDSPLHF
.	.	TRBJ2-5	TRBV6-6	TGTGCCAGCAGTTACTTAGCGACCCAAGAGACCCAGTACTTC	CASSYLATQETQYF
.	.	TRBJ1-5	TRBV6-1	TGTGCCAGCATTTACAGGGAAAACAATCAGCCCCAGCATTTT	CASIYRENNQPQHF
.	.	TRBJ1-2	TRBV4-2	TGTGCCAGCAGCCTTCACGGACTGCGCTATGGCTACACCTTC	CASSLHGLRYGYTF
.	.	TRBJ1-3	TRBV7-6	TGTGCCAGCAGCTTGTCAGGGGCTGGAAACACCATATATTTT	CASSLSGAGNTIYF
TRBD1	.	TRBJ1-6	TRBV18	TGTGCCAGCTCACCAACTGTGACAGGGGGCGCCCGGGTTAATTCACCCCTCCACTTT	CASSPTVTGGARVNSPLHF
.	once	TRBJ1-2	TRBV2	TGTGCCAGCAGTGAACAAGACGGGCGGGACAACTATGGCTACACCTTC	CASSEQDGRDNYGYTF
TRBD2	.	TRBJ2-1	TRBV9	TGTGCCAGCAGCGGGAGCGGGGGGCCAGGCAATGAGCAGTTCTTC	CASSGSGGPGNEQFF
TRBD1	.	TRBJ1-5	TRBV30	TGTGCCTGGAGTCCGACAGGGAGCAATCAGCCCCAGCATTTT	CAWSPTGSNQPQHF
.	.	TRBJ2-7	TRBV5-1	TGCGCCAGCAGCTCCTCCCGCGGCTGGGGAGGGGGCGAGCAGTACTTC	CASSSSRGWGGGEQYF
.	.	TRBJ1-5	TRBV7-9	TGTGCCAGCAGCTTAGCGGGGACAACCGATCAGCCCCAGCATTTT	CASSLAGTTDQPQHF
TRBD1	once	TRBJ1-5	TRBV29-1	TGCAGCGCCGCGGAAGACAGGGATAGTCAGCCCCAGCATTTT	CSAAEDRDSQPQHF
TRBD1	.	TRBJ1-5	TRBV29-1	TGCAGCGTCCAGGGACAGGGGAGCAATCAGCCCCAGCATTTT	CSVQGQGSNQPQHF
TRBD1	.	TRBJ1-1	TRBV9	TGTGCCAGCAGCGGGATCGGGACAGGGACTAACACTGAAGCTTTCTTT	CASSGIGTGTNTEAFF
TRBD1	.	TRBJ2-7	TRBV7-9	TGTGCCAGCAGCATTGCGGGACAGGTATACGAGCAGTACTTC	CASSIAGQVYEQYF
TRBD1	.	TRBJ2-3	TRBV7-9	TGTGCCAGCAGCCGGACAGGGGGAGGGGATACGCAGTATTTT	CASSRTGGGDTQYF
TRBD2	.	TRBJ2-1	TRBV18	TGTGCCAGCTTAGGACTAGCGGCCTACAATGAGCAGTTCTTC	CASLGLAAYNEQFF
TRBD1	few	TRBJ1-1	TRBV18	TGTGCCAGCTCACCACCGAACAGGGGCACTGAAGCTTTCTTT	CASSPPNRGTEAFF
.	once	TRBJ1-4	TRBV6-5	TGTGCCAGCTGCCAAACGGCGGGTTTAATGAAAAAACTGTTTTTT	CASCQTAGLMKKLFF
TRBD2	.	TRBJ2-5	TRBV7-9	TGTGCCAGCAGCTTCCGACTAGCGGGGGAGCAGCGACAAGAGACCCAGTACTTC	CASSFRLAGEQRQETQYF
TRBD1	.	TRBJ2-7	TRBV6-1	TGTGCCAGCAGTGGCCGGGACAGGGGACACTACGAGCAGTACTTC	CASSGRDRGHYEQYF
TRBD1	few	TRBJ1-2	TRBV18	TGTGCCAGCTCACCCGGACAGGGAGGGGAATACACCTTC	CASSPGQGGEYTF
TRBD2	.	TRBJ2-2	TRBV10-3	TGTGCCATCAATGGGGAGGGATACGGCACCGGGGAGCTGTTTTTT	CAINGEGYGTGELFF
.	.	TRBJ2-2	TRBV7-9	TGTGCCAGCAGCCCCACTATTACCGGGGAGCTGTTTTTT	CASSPTITGELFF
.	.	TRBJ1-3	TRBV7-2	TGTGCCAGCAGAGCGGGAGGAGCCTTGGGAAACACCATATATTTT	CASRAGGALGNTIYF
.	.	TRBJ1-6	TRBV18	TGTGCCAGCAGAAGTAGTCCCAATAATTCACCCCTCCACTTT	CASRSSPNNSPLHF
.	.	TRBJ1-6	TRBV21-1	TGTGCCAACTCCCCAGGGGCACCCTATAATTCACCCCTCCACTTT	CANSPGAPYNSPLHF
.	.	TRBJ2-7	TRBV30	TGTGCCTGGAGTATAGGCCCGGGCGAGCAGTACTTC	CAWSIGPGEQYF
.	.	TRBJ2-7	TRBV29-1	TGCAGCGTCTCGAATGTGGCTAGCTACGAGCAGTACTTC	CSVSNVASYEQYF
.	.	TRBJ2-3	TRBV7-7	TGTGCCAGCAGCTTAGGGGGCAGCCACACAGATACGCAGTATTTT	CASSLGGSHTDTQYF
.	once	TRBJ2-1	TRBV10-3	TGTGCCATCAGTGAGGGGGACTCGACCTTTGGATTGGAGCAGTTCTTC	CAISEGDSTFGLEQFF
TRBD1	.	TRBJ1-2	TRBV4-1	TGCGCCAGCAGCCAAGAAGGTCCCGGGACAGTCTATGGCTACACCTTC	CASSQEGPGTVYGYTF
TRBD1	once	TRBJ2-3	TRBV19	TGTGCCAATAAACAGGGGGCAACCACAGATACGCAGTATTTT	CANKQGATTDTQYF
.	.	TRBJ1-1	TRBV18	TGTGCCAGCTCTCGCACCAGGGGGAACACTGAAGCTTTCTTT	CASSRTRGNTEAFF
.	.	TRBJ2-7	TRBV6-6	TGTGCCAGCAGTCCCACGGGGGACTACGAGCAGTACTTC	CASSPTGDYEQYF
TRBD1	.	TRBJ2-7	TRBV6-4	TGTGCCAGCAGTGACGGACCCGGGACAGGGTCCCACGAGCAGTACTTC	CASSDGPGTGSHEQYF
TRBD1	.	TRBJ2-1	TRBV4-3	TGCGCCAGCAGCCAAGCAGGCGGGACAGGGGCCAATGAGCAGTTCTTC	CASSQAGGTGANEQFF
TRBD2	once	TRBJ2-3	TRBV19	TGTGCCAGTAGTCCTAGCGGGGTTAGCACAGATACGCAGTATTTT	CASSPSGVSTDTQYF
TRBD1	.	TRBJ1-2	TRBV15	TGTGCCACCAGCAGAGATTCGACAGGGACCTACTATGGCTACACCTTC	CATSRDSTGTYYGYTF
TRBD1	.	TRBJ2-7	TRBV9	TGTGCCAGCAGCAAAAACCGGGACAGCGAACCCTACGAGCAGTACTTC	CASSKNRDSEPYEQYF
.	.	TRBJ2-2	TRBV2	TGTGCCAGCAGTGTCAGTTCTCCCGGGGAGCTGTTTTTT	CASSVSSPGELFF
TRBD1	.	TRBJ2-5	TRBV6-5	TGTGCCAGCAGTTTACAGGGGTGGGAGACCCAGTACTTC	CASSLQGWETQYF
.	.	TRBJ2-7	TRBV30	TGTGCCTGGAGTGTAAAGCTAGGACAGTCCGTAATCTACGAGCAGTACTTC	CAWSVKLGQSVIYEQYF